Listed below are T cell receptor beta chains from one sample, sequenced in a study of T-cell reconstitution after alpha-beta-depleted transplantation in children. TCRdb analysed the PCR reads with MiXCR anew, one entry per CDR3 protein. The table includes around 450,000 distinct CDR3 sequences, approximately 41% detected once. The starting material was PBMCs, obtained before TCRalphabeta/CD19-depleted stem cell transplant. These receptors were collected from a girl aged 2 to 10 with aplastic anemia, due to receive a stem cell transplant. CDR3s include the opening cysteine and the closing phenylalanine or tryptophan. Each record gives: D gene, clone size, V gene, J gene, CDR3 DNA, CDR3 protein. The D gene is left open where the match is weak. Size is omitted from some rows. Given values are once, few, many or a class for expanded clones.

d_gene: -; abundance: -; v_gene: TRBV11-1; j_gene: TRBJ2-3; CDR3nt: TGTGCCAGCAGCTTAGCCGGGACACTCAGGTCGCCCGGCACAGATACGCAGTATTTT; CDR3aa: CASSLAGTLRSPGTDTQYF
d_gene: -; abundance: -; v_gene: TRBV20-1; j_gene: TRBJ2-3; CDR3nt: TGCAGTGCTAGGGGGGCGGGTGGCACAGATACGCAGTATTTT; CDR3aa: CSARGAGGTDTQYF
d_gene: -; abundance: many; v_gene: TRBV20-1; j_gene: TRBJ2-2; CDR3nt: TGCAGTGCTGGACAGACAGACACCGGGGAGCTGTTTTTT; CDR3aa: CSAGQTDTGELFF
d_gene: -; abundance: -; v_gene: TRBV20-1; j_gene: TRBJ2-1; CDR3nt: TGCAGTGCTAGGAACCCTGGCGGTCAATTCTACAATGAGCCGTTCTTC; CDR3aa: CSARNPGGQFYNEPFF
d_gene: -; abundance: few; v_gene: TRBV20-1; j_gene: TRBJ2-1; CDR3nt: TGCAGTGCTAGTCGGGTACGTAGTGAGCAGTTCTTC; CDR3aa: CSASRVRSEQFF
d_gene: TRBD1; abundance: -; v_gene: TRBV2; j_gene: TRBJ1-1; CDR3nt: TGTGCCAGCAAATTTCCGGGACAGGGGAACACTGAAGCTTTCTTT; CDR3aa: CASKFPGQGNTEAFF
d_gene: -; abundance: -; v_gene: TRBV3-1; j_gene: TRBJ1-5; CDR3nt: TGTGCCAGCAGCCAAGGCATTTCCGAGGGATTTAGCAATCAGCCCCAGCATTTT; CDR3aa: CASSQGISEGFSNQPQHF
d_gene: -; abundance: few; v_gene: TRBV20-1; j_gene: TRBJ2-3; CDR3nt: TGCAGTGCTAAGGGCAGGGGAGGCACAGATACGCAGTATTTT; CDR3aa: CSAKGRGGTDTQYF
d_gene: -; abundance: many; v_gene: TRBV9; j_gene: TRBJ2-5; CDR3nt: TGTGCCAGCAGCCGTACTGGAGGGGCGGAGACCCAGTACTTC; CDR3aa: CASSRTGGAETQYF
d_gene: -; abundance: -; v_gene: TRBV4-1; j_gene: TRBJ2-1; CDR3nt: TGCGCCAGCAGCCAAGAACACACAGCCTTCAATGAGCAGTTCTTC; CDR3aa: CASSQEHTAFNEQFF
d_gene: -; abundance: -; v_gene: TRBV7-9; j_gene: TRBJ2-7; CDR3nt: TGTGCCAGCAGCTTAGCGGCAAATTTTCTTTCGAGCGAGCAGTACTTC; CDR3aa: CASSLAANFLSSEQYF
d_gene: TRBD2; abundance: -; v_gene: TRBV4-2; j_gene: TRBJ2-5; CDR3nt: TGTGCCAGCAGCCAACCCAGGGAGGGGCCGTTGGCCCAGTACTTC; CDR3aa: CASSQPREGPLAQYF
d_gene: TRBD1; abundance: -; v_gene: TRBV3-1; j_gene: TRBJ2-4; CDR3nt: TGTGCCAGCAGCCAAGCGGCAGGGGGCAGGGACATTCAGTACTTC; CDR3aa: CASSQAAGGRDIQYF
d_gene: -; abundance: -; v_gene: TRBV11-1; j_gene: TRBJ2-5; CDR3nt: TGTGCCAGCCGGGGGCCGCCGCAAGAGACCCAGTACTTC; CDR3aa: CASRGPPQETQYF
d_gene: TRBD2; abundance: -; v_gene: TRBV12-5; j_gene: TRBJ2-1; CDR3nt: TGTGCTAGTGGTTACAGACTAGCGGATGACTCCTACAATGAGCAGTTCTTC; CDR3aa: CASGYRLADDSYNEQFF
d_gene: TRBD2; abundance: few; v_gene: TRBV11-2; j_gene: TRBJ2-7; CDR3nt: TGTGCCAGCAGCCGAGGACTAGCGGGTTACGAGCAGTACTTC; CDR3aa: CASSRGLAGYEQYF
d_gene: -; abundance: -; v_gene: TRBV4-1; j_gene: TRBJ2-3; CDR3nt: TGCGCCAGCAGTGCCGCCCCAGATACGCAGTATTTT; CDR3aa: CASSAAPDTQYF
d_gene: TRBD1; abundance: many; v_gene: TRBV25-1; j_gene: TRBJ2-7; CDR3nt: TGTGCCAGCAAACGGACAGGGAGCGACGAGCAGTACTTC; CDR3aa: CASKRTGSDEQYF
d_gene: TRBD2; abundance: -; v_gene: TRBV3-1; j_gene: TRBJ2-3; CDR3nt: TGTGCCAGCAGCCCGACAGCCAGACTAGCGGGGCGCACAGATACGCAGTATTTT; CDR3aa: CASSPTARLAGRTDTQYF
d_gene: -; abundance: -; v_gene: TRBV11-2; j_gene: TRBJ2-1; CDR3nt: TGTGCCAGCAGCTTACAGGGGGGTCAATACAATGAGCAGTTCTTC; CDR3aa: CASSLQGGQYNEQFF
d_gene: TRBD2; abundance: -; v_gene: TRBV7-8; j_gene: TRBJ2-7; CDR3nt: TGTGCCAGCAGCTTACGGGGGGATTACGAGCAGTACTTC; CDR3aa: CASSLRGDYEQYF
d_gene: TRBD2; abundance: many; v_gene: TRBV7-2; j_gene: TRBJ2-2; CDR3nt: TGTGCCAGCAGCGCACATAGCGGGAGCGGAACCGGGGAGCTGTTTTTT; CDR3aa: CASSAHSGSGTGELFF
d_gene: TRBD1; abundance: few; v_gene: TRBV9; j_gene: TRBJ1-6; CDR3nt: TGTGCCAGCAGCGCGCGGCCGCTGGACAGGGTAGGAGGTGGATCACCCCTCCACTTT; CDR3aa: CASSARPLDRVGGGSPLHF
d_gene: TRBD2; abundance: -; v_gene: TRBV5-1; j_gene: TRBJ2-2; CDR3nt: TGCGCCAGCAGCACTAGCGGACCCAACACCGGGGAGCTGTTTTTT; CDR3aa: CASSTSGPNTGELFF
d_gene: TRBD2; abundance: -; v_gene: TRBV19; j_gene: TRBJ2-5; CDR3nt: TGTGCCAGTAGTATTACTAGCGGGGAGACCCAGTACTTC; CDR3aa: CASSITSGETQYF
d_gene: -; abundance: once; v_gene: TRBV5-1; j_gene: TRBJ2-3; CDR3nt: TGCGCCAGCAGCCCTAGGACGGGAGATACGCAGTATTTT; CDR3aa: CASSPRTGDTQYF
d_gene: TRBD2; abundance: -; v_gene: TRBV20-1; j_gene: TRBJ2-4; CDR3nt: TGCAGTGCTAGTGCAAGCGGGGGGATAGCCAAAAACATTCAGTACTTC; CDR3aa: CSASASGGIAKNIQYF
d_gene: -; abundance: -; v_gene: TRBV9; j_gene: TRBJ2-3; CDR3nt: TGTGCCAGCAGCGGGAGCAGGGTAGATACGCAGTATTTT; CDR3aa: CASSGSRVDTQYF
d_gene: TRBD2; abundance: -; v_gene: TRBV3-1; j_gene: TRBJ2-3; CDR3nt: TGTGCCAGCGGTCCGGGACTAGCTGAGACAGATACGCAGTATTTT; CDR3aa: CASGPGLAETDTQYF
d_gene: -; abundance: -; v_gene: TRBV4-1; j_gene: TRBJ2-1; CDR3nt: TGCGCCAGCAGCCAAGATGGGCAGGAGGCTGCCGAGCAGTTCTTC; CDR3aa: CASSQDGQEAAEQFF
d_gene: -; abundance: many; v_gene: TRBV18; j_gene: TRBJ2-5; CDR3nt: TGTGCCAGCTCAACAGTACTCCAAGAGACCCAGTACTTC; CDR3aa: CASSTVLQETQYF
d_gene: TRBD1; abundance: few; v_gene: TRBV6-1; j_gene: TRBJ2-3; CDR3nt: TGTGCCAGCAGTGGTCAGGGGGCCCCAGATACGCAGTATTTT; CDR3aa: CASSGQGAPDTQYF
d_gene: TRBD2; abundance: many; v_gene: TRBV14; j_gene: TRBJ2-7; CDR3nt: TGTGCCAGCAGCCAGGGACTAGGCCTCTACGAGCAGTACTTC; CDR3aa: CASSQGLGLYEQYF
d_gene: -; abundance: -; v_gene: TRBV20-1; j_gene: TRBJ1-5; CDR3nt: TGCAGTGCTAGGAGGGTTTCCGATCAGCCCCAGCATTTT; CDR3aa: CSARRVSDQPQHF
d_gene: -; abundance: -; v_gene: TRBV11-1; j_gene: TRBJ2-7; CDR3nt: TGTGCCAGCAGCTTATCACCAGGGGTGGGCGAGCAGTACTTC; CDR3aa: CASSLSPGVGEQYF
d_gene: TRBD1; abundance: -; v_gene: TRBV6-1; j_gene: TRBJ2-5; CDR3nt: TGTGCCAGCAGTCGACAGGGTGGAGCGGAGACCCAGTACTTC; CDR3aa: CASSRQGGAETQYF
d_gene: -; abundance: few; v_gene: TRBV7-9; j_gene: TRBJ1-4; CDR3nt: TGTGCCAGCAGCCTAAGAATCGTATCGAATGAAAAACTGTTTTTT; CDR3aa: CASSLRIVSNEKLFF
d_gene: TRBD1; abundance: -; v_gene: TRBV18; j_gene: TRBJ1-1; CDR3nt: TGTGCCAGCTCACCACCGACAGGGGACATGAACACTGAAGCTTTCTTT; CDR3aa: CASSPPTGDMNTEAFF
d_gene: TRBD1; abundance: many; v_gene: TRBV20-1; j_gene: TRBJ2-7; CDR3nt: TGCAGTGCCGACAGGGCCTACGAGCAGTACTTC; CDR3aa: CSADRAYEQYF
d_gene: -; abundance: many; v_gene: TRBV7-8; j_gene: TRBJ2-3; CDR3nt: TGTGCCAGCAGCTTTGAATTCGGTCCGCAGTATTTT; CDR3aa: CASSFEFGPQYF
d_gene: TRBD2; abundance: -; v_gene: TRBV11-2; j_gene: TRBJ2-1; CDR3nt: TGTGCCAGCAGCTCCGGACTAGCGGGAGAGGCTTGGAATGAGCAGTTCTTC; CDR3aa: CASSSGLAGEAWNEQFF
d_gene: -; abundance: -; v_gene: TRBV4-2; j_gene: TRBJ1-1; CDR3nt: TGTGCCAGCAGCCAACCTCCTCGCCGGGGAGACACTGAAGCTTTCTTT; CDR3aa: CASSQPPRRGDTEAFF
d_gene: -; abundance: many; v_gene: TRBV10-3; j_gene: TRBJ2-3; CDR3nt: TGTGCCATCAGTGACGAGTCCCGGGATACGCAGTATTTT; CDR3aa: CAISDESRDTQYF
d_gene: -; abundance: many; v_gene: TRBV7-2; j_gene: TRBJ2-7; CDR3nt: TGTGCCAGCAGCTTAAGTCCTACTGGGGGTTACGAGCAGTACTTC; CDR3aa: CASSLSPTGGYEQYF
d_gene: -; abundance: few; v_gene: TRBV5-1; j_gene: TRBJ2-7; CDR3nt: TGCGCCAGCACCCCCTTGGGGGGCTGGGGCGAGCAGTACTTC; CDR3aa: CASTPLGGWGEQYF
d_gene: -; abundance: few; v_gene: TRBV9; j_gene: TRBJ1-2; CDR3nt: TGTGCCAGCAGCGGTCGGGGCGCAGGGCCCTATGGCTACACCTTC; CDR3aa: CASSGRGAGPYGYTF
d_gene: TRBD1; abundance: -; v_gene: TRBV5-1; j_gene: TRBJ1-1; CDR3nt: TGCGCCAGCACGGCAGGGGGCCTGAACACTGAAGCTTTCTTT; CDR3aa: CASTAGGLNTEAFF
d_gene: -; abundance: few; v_gene: TRBV19; j_gene: TRBJ1-5; CDR3nt: TGTGCCAGTAGTTCCCTCGACATCCCCAATCCGCCCCAGCATTTT; CDR3aa: CASSSLDIPNPPQHF
d_gene: -; abundance: -; v_gene: TRBV20-1; j_gene: TRBJ2-1; CDR3nt: TGCAGTGCCGGACTAGGGGGTGTGTACAATGAGCAGTTCTTC; CDR3aa: CSAGLGGVYNEQFF
d_gene: -; abundance: -; v_gene: TRBV27; j_gene: TRBJ2-7; CDR3nt: TGTGCCAGCAGTTTACTGGGGAAGTCCTACGAGCAGTACTTC; CDR3aa: CASSLLGKSYEQYF
d_gene: TRBD2; abundance: few; v_gene: TRBV10-3; j_gene: TRBJ2-5; CDR3nt: TGTGCCATCAGTGAGTCGGGAGGGCCGGAGACCCAGTACTTC; CDR3aa: CAISESGGPETQYF